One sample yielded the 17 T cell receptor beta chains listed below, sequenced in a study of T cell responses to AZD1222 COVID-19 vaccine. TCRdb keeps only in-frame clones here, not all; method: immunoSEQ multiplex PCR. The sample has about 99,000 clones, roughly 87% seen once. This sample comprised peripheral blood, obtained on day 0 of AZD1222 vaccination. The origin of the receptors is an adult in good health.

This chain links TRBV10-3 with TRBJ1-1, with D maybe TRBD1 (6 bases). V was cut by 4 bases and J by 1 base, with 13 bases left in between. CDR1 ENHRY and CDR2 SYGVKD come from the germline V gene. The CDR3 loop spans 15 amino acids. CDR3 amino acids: CAISARGRGNTEAFF. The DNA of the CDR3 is TGTGCCATCAGTGCTAGGGGCAGGGGGAACACTGAAGCTTTCTTT.

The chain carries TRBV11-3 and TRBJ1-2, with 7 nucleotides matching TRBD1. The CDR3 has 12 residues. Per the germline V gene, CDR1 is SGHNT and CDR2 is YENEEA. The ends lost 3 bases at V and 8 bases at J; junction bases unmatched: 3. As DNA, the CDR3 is TGTGCCAGCAGCTTTGGGACAGTCGGCTACACCTTC. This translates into CASSFGTVGYTF.

CDR3 coding DNA: TGTGCCAGCAGTACAACCTCCTACGAGCAGTACTTC. This sequence encodes CASSTTSYEQYF. This rearrangement joins TRBV12-3 or TRBV12-4 to TRBJ2-7, with D unresolved. Trimming took off 5 bases at V and 0 bases at J, with 5 bases between the two ends. This CDR3 is 12 amino acids long.

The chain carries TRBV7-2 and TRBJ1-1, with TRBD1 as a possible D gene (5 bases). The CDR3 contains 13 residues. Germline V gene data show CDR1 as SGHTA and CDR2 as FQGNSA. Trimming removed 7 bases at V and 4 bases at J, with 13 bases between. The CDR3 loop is CASTGQRGTEAFF. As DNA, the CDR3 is TGTGCCAGCACAGGGCAAAGAGGCACTGAAGCTTTCTTT.

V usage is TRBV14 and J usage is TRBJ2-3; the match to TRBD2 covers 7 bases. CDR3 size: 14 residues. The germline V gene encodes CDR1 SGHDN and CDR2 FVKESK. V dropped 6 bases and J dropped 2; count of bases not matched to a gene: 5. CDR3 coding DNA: TGTGCCAGCAGGGATGGACTAGTCACAGATACGCAGTATTTT. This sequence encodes CASRDGLVTDTQYF.

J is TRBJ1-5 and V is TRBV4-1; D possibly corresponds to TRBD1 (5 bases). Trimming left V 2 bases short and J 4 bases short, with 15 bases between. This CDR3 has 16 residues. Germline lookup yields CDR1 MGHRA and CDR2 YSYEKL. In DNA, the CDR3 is TGCGCCAGCAGCCAAACGGCAGGGACCTTTAATCAGCCCCAGCATTTT. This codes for CASSQTAGTFNQPQHF.

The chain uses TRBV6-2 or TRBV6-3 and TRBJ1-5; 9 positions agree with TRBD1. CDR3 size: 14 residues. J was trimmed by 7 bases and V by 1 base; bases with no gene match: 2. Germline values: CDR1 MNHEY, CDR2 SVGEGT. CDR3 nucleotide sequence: TGTGCCAGCAGTTACTTGACAGGGGGGCAGCCCCAGCATTTT. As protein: CASSYLTGGQPQHF.

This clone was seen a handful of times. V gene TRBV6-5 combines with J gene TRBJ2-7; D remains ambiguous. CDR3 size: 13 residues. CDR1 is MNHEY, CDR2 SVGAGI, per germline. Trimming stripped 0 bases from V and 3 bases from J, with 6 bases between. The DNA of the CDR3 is TGTGCCAGCAGTTACTCGGGGTACTACGAGCAGTACTTC. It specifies CASSYSGYYEQYF.

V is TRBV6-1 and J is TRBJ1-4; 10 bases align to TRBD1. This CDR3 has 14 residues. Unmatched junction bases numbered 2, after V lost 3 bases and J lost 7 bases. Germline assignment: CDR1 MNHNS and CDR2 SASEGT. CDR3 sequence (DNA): TGTGCCAGCAGTGACGGGACAGGGGTTGAAAAACTGTTTTTT. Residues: CASSDGTGVEKLFF.

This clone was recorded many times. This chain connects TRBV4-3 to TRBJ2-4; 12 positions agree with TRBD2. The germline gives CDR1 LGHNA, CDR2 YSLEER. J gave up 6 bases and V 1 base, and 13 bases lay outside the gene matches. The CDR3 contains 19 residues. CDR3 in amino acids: CASSQGRRASGGERNIQYF. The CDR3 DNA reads TGCGCCAGCAGCCAAGGCCGGCGGGCTAGCGGGGGGGAAAGAAACATTCAGTACTTC.

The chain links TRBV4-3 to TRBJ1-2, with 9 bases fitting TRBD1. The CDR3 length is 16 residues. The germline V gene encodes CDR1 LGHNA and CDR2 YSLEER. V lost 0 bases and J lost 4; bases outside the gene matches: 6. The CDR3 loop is CASSQDGTGTGYGYTF. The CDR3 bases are TGCGCCAGCAGCCAAGATGGGACAGGGACGGGCTATGGCTACACCTTC.

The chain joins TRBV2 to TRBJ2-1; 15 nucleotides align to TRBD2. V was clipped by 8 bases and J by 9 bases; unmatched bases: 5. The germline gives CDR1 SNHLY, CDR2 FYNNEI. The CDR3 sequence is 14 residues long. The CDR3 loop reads CASLKGLAGGEQFF. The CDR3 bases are TGTGCCAGCCTTAAGGGACTAGCGGGAGGTGAGCAGTTCTTC.

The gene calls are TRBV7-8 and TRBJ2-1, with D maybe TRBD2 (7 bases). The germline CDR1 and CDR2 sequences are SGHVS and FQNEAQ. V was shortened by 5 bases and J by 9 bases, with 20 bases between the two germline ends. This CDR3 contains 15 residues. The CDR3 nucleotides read TGTGCCAGCAGCGCCGGGACTACCCAGGGGAGTGAGCAGTTCTTC. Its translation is CASSAGTTQGSEQFF.

The CDR3: CASSQSTSGSKLAKNIQYF. The CDR3 DNA reads TGTGCCAGCAGTCAATCGACTAGCGGGAGCAAACTAGCCAAAAACATTCAGTACTTC. The chain recombines TRBV6-6 with TRBJ2-4, with TRBD2 identical over 12 bases. The CDR3 sequence is 19 residues long. The V gene end was trimmed by 5 bases and the J gene end by 0 bases; junction bases not matched to a gene: 11. Germline V lookup: CDR1 MNHNY, CDR2 SVGAGI (reference sequence).

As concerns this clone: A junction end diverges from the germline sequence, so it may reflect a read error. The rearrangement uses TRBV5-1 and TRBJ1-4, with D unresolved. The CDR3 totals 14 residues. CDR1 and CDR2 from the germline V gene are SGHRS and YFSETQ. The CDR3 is CASSLTSTNEKLFF. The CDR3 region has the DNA TGTGCCAGCAGCTTGACCTCAACTAATGAAAAACTGTTTTTT.

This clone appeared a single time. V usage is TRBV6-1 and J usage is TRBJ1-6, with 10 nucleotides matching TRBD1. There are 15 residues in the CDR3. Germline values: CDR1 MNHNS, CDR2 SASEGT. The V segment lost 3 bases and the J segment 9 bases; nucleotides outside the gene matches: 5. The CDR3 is CASSEDRGWVSPLHF. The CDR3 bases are TGTGCCAGCAGTGAGGACAGGGGGTGGGTTTCACCCCTCCACTTT.

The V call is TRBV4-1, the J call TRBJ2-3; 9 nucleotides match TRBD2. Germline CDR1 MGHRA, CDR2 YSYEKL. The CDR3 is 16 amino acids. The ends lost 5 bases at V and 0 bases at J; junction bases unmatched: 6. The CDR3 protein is CASSYPTSGSTDTQYF. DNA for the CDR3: TGCGCCAGCAGCTATCCGACTAGCGGAAGCACAGATACGCAGTATTTT.